These T cell receptor beta chains were read from a single sample in a study of blood T cell repertoires in COVID-19. TCRdb's copy holds only in-frame clones and misses some; the assay was immunoSEQ multiplex PCR. This table has about 270,000 clones, about 80% appearing once. Material: peripheral blood. The receptor source for this set is a woman aged 50 to 65 who had recovered from COVID-19. CDR3s include the opening cysteine and the closing phenylalanine or tryptophan. D genes are given only for firm matches. Part of the rows lack a size; the others show once, few, many or a class for expanded clones.

.	TRBJ2-2	TRBD2	TRBV6-5	CASSYGGGGTGELFF	TGTGCCAGCAGTTACGGGGGGGGTGGGACCGGGGAGCTGTTTTTT
.	TRBJ2-5	.	TRBV7-2	CASSLNLHTGETQYF	TGTGCCAGCAGCTTAAACCTGCACACGGGGGAGACCCAGTACTTC
.	TRBJ2-7	.	TRBV7-2	CASSLAVGQGSEQYF	TGTGCCAGCAGCTTAGCGGTCGGTCAGGGGAGTGAGCAGTACTTC
.	TRBJ2-1	.	TRBV20-1	CSALSSEQFF	TGCAGTGCTTTGTCTAGTGAGCAGTTCTTC
.	TRBJ1-1	.	TRBV19	CASSKRMDRNTEAFF	TGTGCCAGTAGTAAAAGAATGGACAGGAACACTGAAGCTTTCTTT
.	TRBJ2-7	TRBD2	TRBV4-3	CASSHRTSGRAKLEQYF	TGCGCCAGCAGCCACCGGACTAGCGGGAGGGCGAAGTTGGAGCAGTACTTC
.	TRBJ2-5	TRBD2	TRBV2	CASRGGLAGSQETQYF	TGTGCCAGCAGGGGGGGACTAGCGGGGAGCCAAGAGACCCAGTACTTC
.	TRBJ1-1	.	TRBV5-6	CASSGGGSLGTEAFF	TGTGCCAGCAGCGGTGGGGGCAGCTTAGGCACTGAAGCTTTCTTT
.	TRBJ2-3	.	TRBV9	CASSVGGGWDTQYF	TGTGCCAGCAGCGTAGGTGGAGGGTGGGATACGCAGTATTTT
once	TRBJ2-7	TRBD1	TRBV27	CASSSQGAYEQYF	TGTGCCAGCAGTTCTCAGGGGGCCTACGAGCAGTACTTC
.	TRBJ2-3	TRBD1	TRBV28	CASSPSGTGISPTDTQYF	TGTGCCAGCAGTCCCTCCGGGACAGGGATATCCCCCACAGATACGCAGTATTTT
.	TRBJ2-7	TRBD1	TRBV6-5	CASRPQGANSYEQYF	TGTGCCAGCAGGCCCCAGGGGGCCAACTCCTACGAGCAGTACTTC
few	TRBJ2-2	TRBD2	TRBV3-1/TRBV3-2	CASSQPGTSGELFF	TGTGCCAGCAGCCAACCGGGGACTAGCGGGGAGCTGTTTTTT
.	TRBJ1-2	.	TRBV4-3	CASSQEPQENYGYTF	TGCGCCAGCAGCCAAGAACCACAGGAGAACTATGGCTACACCTTC
once	TRBJ1-3	.	TRBV10-3	CAISLQGFSGNTIYF	TGTGCCATCAGTCTACAGGGTTTCTCTGGAAACACCATATATTTT
.	TRBJ1-1	.	TRBV5-1	CASSFVRGTEAFF	TGCGCCAGCAGCTTCGTAAGGGGGACTGAAGCTTTCTTT
.	TRBJ2-3	.	TRBV6-2/TRBV6-3	CASSLEAHTQYF	TGTGCCAGCAGTCTGGAGGCGCATACGCAGTATTTT
few	TRBJ2-2	TRBD2	TRBV19	CASRARGVRAGELFF	TGTGCCAGTAGGGCCCGGGGGGTCAGGGCCGGGGAGCTGTTTTTT
.	TRBJ1-3	TRBD1	TRBV4-2	CASSVATGSNGNTIYF	TGTGCCAGCAGCGTAGCGACAGGGTCGAACGGAAACACCATATATTTT
.	TRBJ1-1	.	TRBV7-8	CASSPRGGATFIGAFF	TGTGCCAGCAGCCCCCGTGGGGGGGCGACTTTTATAGGAGCTTTCTTT
.	TRBJ1-2	.	TRBV30	CAWSVDDRDYGYTF	TGTGCCTGGAGTGTAGATGACAGAGATTATGGCTACACCTTC
.	TRBJ1-1	.	TRBV4-2	CASSRVPGGIVDTEAFF	TGTGCCAGCAGCCGCGTTCCGGGCGGGATCGTGGACACTGAAGCTTTCTTT
.	TRBJ2-1	TRBD2	TRBV24-1	CATSDSGLAGLSDEQFF	TGTGCCACCAGTGATTCGGGACTAGCGGGATTGTCCGATGAGCAGTTCTTC
.	TRBJ2-1	TRBD1	TRBV6-2/TRBV6-3	CASSKARTGGVYNEQFF	TGTGCCAGCAGTAAAGCCCGGACAGGGGGGGTTTACAATGAGCAGTTCTTC
.	TRBJ2-4	TRBD1	TRBV27	CASTPTGTILAKNIQYF	TGTGCCAGCACTCCGACAGGGACGATCCTAGCCAAAAACATTCAGTACTTC
.	TRBJ1-2	TRBD1	TRBV7-9	CASSPGQGATYGYTF	TGTGCCAGCAGCCCTGGACAGGGGGCGACCTATGGCTACACCTTC
.	TRBJ1-3	.	TRBV3-1/TRBV3-2	CASSQDCGTGFITIYF	TGTGCCAGCAGCCAAGATTGCGGGACGGGGTTTATCACCATATATTTT
few	TRBJ2-2	.	TRBV28	CAIAEGNTGELFF	TGTGCCATCGCTGAGGGGAACACCGGGGAGCTGTTTTTT
.	TRBJ1-2	.	TRBV5-4	CASSFSGNYGYTF	TGTGCCAGCAGCTTTTCAGGGAACTATGGCTACACCTTC
.	TRBJ2-5	.	TRBV19	CASTQTTANQETQYF	TGTGCCAGTACCCAAACGACAGCCAACCAAGAGACCCAGTACTTC
.	TRBJ2-7	.	TRBV20-1	CSARGQYEQYF	TGCAGTGCTAGAGGGCAGTACGAGCAGTACTTC
.	TRBJ2-5	.	TRBV29-1	CSVSRGGRGETQYF	TGCAGCGTCTCGAGGGGGGGGCGCGGAGAGACCCAGTACTTC
.	TRBJ1-5	TRBD1	TRBV27	CASSPRTGWHF	TGTGCCAGCAGTCCAAGGACAGGTTGGCATTTT
.	TRBJ2-1	.	TRBV3-1/TRBV3-2	CASSSGEGHNEQFF	TGTGCCAGCAGTTCGGGAGAGGGGCACAATGAGCAGTTCTTC
many	TRBJ1-5	.	TRBV20-1	CSALFGQPQHF	TGCAGTGCTCTCTTCGGTCAGCCCCAGCATTTT
few	TRBJ2-2	TRBD2	TRBV19	CASSLAGGPIETGELFF	TGTGCCAGTAGCCTAGCGGGAGGGCCTATCGAGACCGGGGAGCTGTTTTTT
once	TRBJ2-1	.	TRBV18	CASSPPMARSYNEQFF	TGTGCCAGCTCACCACCGATGGCCCGCTCCTACAATGAGCAGTTCTTC
once	TRBJ2-7	.	TRBV9	CASSVATGSYEQYF	TGTGCCAGCAGCGTAGCAACAGGCTCCTACGAGCAGTACTTC
.	TRBJ1-6	TRBD1	TRBV4-2	CASDTGDRHNSPLHF	TGTGCCAGCGATACAGGGGACAGACATAATTCACCCCTCCACTTT
.	TRBJ2-5	TRBD2	TRBV10-3	CAISESTGLAGTQYF	TGTGCCATCAGTGAGTCGACCGGCCTAGCGGGGACCCAGTACTTC
.	TRBJ2-5	TRBD2	TRBV5-1	CASSGTGTSGGGETQYF	TGCGCCAGCAGCGGCACCGGGACTAGCGGGGGAGGGGAGACCCAGTACTTC
.	TRBJ2-2	TRBD2	TRBV10-1	CASSGPEMTSGETKNTGELFF	TGCGCCAGCAGTGGGCCGGAAATGACTAGCGGGGAAACTAAAAACACCGGGGAGCTGTTTTTT
.	TRBJ2-7	.	TRBV7-2	CASSLTGEDEQYF	TGTGCCAGCAGCTTAACAGGGGAGGACGAGCAGTACTTC
.	TRBJ1-2	.	TRBV12-3/TRBV12-4	CATRFRGPKGYTF	TGTGCCACCCGCTTTCGGGGTCCGAAGGGCTACACCTTC
.	TRBJ2-5	.	TRBV18	CASSPPKGGPNGETQYF	TGTGCCAGCTCACCACCCAAGGGGGGGCCTAATGGCGAGACCCAGTACTTC
.	TRBJ1-3	TRBD1	TRBV11-3	CASSWTGGNTIYF	TGTGCCAGCAGCTGGACAGGTGGAAACACCATATATTTT
.	TRBJ2-5	.	TRBV13	CASSSRGAPETQYF	TGTGCCAGCAGCTCACGGGGGGCTCCAGAGACCCAGTACTTC
.	TRBJ2-5	TRBD1	TRBV15	CATSRQGARETQYF	TGTGCCACCAGCAGGCAGGGGGCACGGGAGACCCAGTACTTC
.	TRBJ1-6	.	TRBV27	CASTHPGAPLHF	TGTGCCAGCACTCACCCCGGGGCACCCCTCCACTTT
.	TRBJ2-4	TRBD2	TRBV6-5	CASTGGGGIQYF	TGTGCCAGCACCGGGGGGGGTGGCATTCAGTACTTC
.	TRBJ2-7	.	TRBV28	CASIRDKIGEQYF	TGTGCCAGCATCCGGGACAAAATAGGCGAGCAGTACTTC
.	TRBJ1-5	.	TRBV7-6	CASSPQPQSNQPQHF	TGTGCCAGCAGCCCCCAACCACAAAGCAATCAGCCCCAGCATTTT
.	TRBJ2-2	TRBD1	TRBV6-1	CASSEVTGKLFF	TGTGCCAGCAGTGAAGTGACAGGGAAGCTGTTTTTT
.	TRBJ1-1	TRBD1	TRBV19	CASGGLETGSNTEAFF	TGTGCCAGTGGAGGACTTGAGACAGGGTCGAACACTGAAGCTTTCTTT
.	TRBJ1-6	.	TRBV19	CASSIDLSGSSPLHF	TGTGCCAGTAGTATAGATCTATCGGGATCCTCACCCCTCCACTTT
.	TRBJ2-7	TRBD1	TRBV7-2	CASSQQTGSAYEQYF	TGTGCCAGCAGCCAACAGACAGGGTCGGCCTACGAGCAGTACTTC
.	TRBJ2-1	.	TRBV7-3	CASSPPWTREQFF	TGTGCCAGCAGCCCCCCTTGGACTCGTGAGCAGTTCTTC